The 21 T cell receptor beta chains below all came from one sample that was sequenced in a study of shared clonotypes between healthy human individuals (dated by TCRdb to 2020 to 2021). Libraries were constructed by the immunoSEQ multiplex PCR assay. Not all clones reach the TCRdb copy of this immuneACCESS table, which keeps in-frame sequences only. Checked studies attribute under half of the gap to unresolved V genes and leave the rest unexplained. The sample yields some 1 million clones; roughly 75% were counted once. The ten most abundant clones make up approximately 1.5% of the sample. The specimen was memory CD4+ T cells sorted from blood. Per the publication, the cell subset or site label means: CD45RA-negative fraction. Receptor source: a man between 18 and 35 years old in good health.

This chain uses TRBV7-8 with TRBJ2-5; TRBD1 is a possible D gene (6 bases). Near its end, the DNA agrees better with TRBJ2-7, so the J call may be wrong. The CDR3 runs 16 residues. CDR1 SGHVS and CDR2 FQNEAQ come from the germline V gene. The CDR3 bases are TGTGCCAGCAGCTACGGACAGACAAGGAGCTCCTACGAGCAGTACTTC. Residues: CASSYGQTRSSYEQYF.

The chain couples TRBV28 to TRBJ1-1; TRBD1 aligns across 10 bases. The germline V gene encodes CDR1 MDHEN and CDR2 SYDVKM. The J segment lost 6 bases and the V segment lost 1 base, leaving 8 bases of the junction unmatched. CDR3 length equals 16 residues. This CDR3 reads CASSLLQTGGRAEAFF. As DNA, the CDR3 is TGTGCCAGCAGTTTATTACAGACAGGGGGCCGGGCTGAAGCTTTCTTT.

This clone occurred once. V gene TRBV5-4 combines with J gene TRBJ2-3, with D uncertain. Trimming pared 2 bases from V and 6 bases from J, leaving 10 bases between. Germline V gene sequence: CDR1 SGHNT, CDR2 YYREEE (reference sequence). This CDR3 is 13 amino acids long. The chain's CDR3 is CASSFKNLDTQYF. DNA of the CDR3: TGTGCCAGCAGCTTCAAAAACTTGGATACGCAGTATTTT.

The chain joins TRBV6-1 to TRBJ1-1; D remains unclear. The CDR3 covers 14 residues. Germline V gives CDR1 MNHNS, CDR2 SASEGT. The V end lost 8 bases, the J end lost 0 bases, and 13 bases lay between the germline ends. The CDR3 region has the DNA TGTGCCAGCCGCGTCGGGTCTATGAACACTGAAGCTTTCTTT. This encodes CASRVGSMNTEAFF.

For the CDR3, the DNA is TGTGCCAGCAGCTATCGGGGGCAGGGGAACTATGGCTACACCTTC. It is translated as CASSYRGQGNYGYTF. The rearrangement joins TRBV5-6 to TRBJ1-2, with D possibly matching TRBD1 (6 bases). This CDR3 spans 15 amino acids. V lost 3 bases to trimming and J lost 2 bases, with 14 bases between them. The germline CDR1 and CDR2 sequences are SGHDT and YYEEEE.

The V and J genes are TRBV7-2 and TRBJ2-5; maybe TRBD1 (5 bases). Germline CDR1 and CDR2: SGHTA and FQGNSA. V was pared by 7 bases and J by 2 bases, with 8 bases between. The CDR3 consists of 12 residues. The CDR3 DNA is TGTGCCAGCACCCCAGGGCAAGAGACCCAGTACTTC. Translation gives CASTPGQETQYF.

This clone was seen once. In nucleotides, the CDR3 is TGTGCCAGCAGTGTCGGGGGGCGGGTCACCGGGGAGCTGTTTTTT. As protein: CASSVGGRVTGELFF. The chain links TRBV25-1 to TRBJ2-2, with a possible D match to TRBD2 (7 bases). Looked up from germline, CDR1 is MGHDK and CDR2 is SYGVNS. The CDR3 contains 15 residues. Trimming took 4 bases from V and 4 from J, leaving 13 bases between them.

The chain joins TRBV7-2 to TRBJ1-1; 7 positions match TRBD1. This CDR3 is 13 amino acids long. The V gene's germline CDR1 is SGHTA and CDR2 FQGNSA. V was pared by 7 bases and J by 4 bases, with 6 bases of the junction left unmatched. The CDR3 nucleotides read TGTGCCAGCAATGAGGGGGCGCGCACTGAAGCTTTCTTT. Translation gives CASNEGARTEAFF.

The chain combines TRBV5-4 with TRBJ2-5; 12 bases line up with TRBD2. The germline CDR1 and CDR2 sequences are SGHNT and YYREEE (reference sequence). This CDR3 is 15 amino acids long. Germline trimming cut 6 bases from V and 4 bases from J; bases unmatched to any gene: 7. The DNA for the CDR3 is TGTGCCAGCACCCTAGCGGGAGGGAGGGGAGAGACCCAGTACTTC. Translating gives CASTLAGGRGETQYF. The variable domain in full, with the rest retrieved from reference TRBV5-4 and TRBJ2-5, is ETGVTQSPTHLIKTRGQQVTLRCSSQSGHNTVSWYQQALGQGPQFIFQYYREEENGRGNFPPRFSGLQFPNYSSELNVNALELDDSALYLCASTLAGGRGETQYFGPGTRLLVL.

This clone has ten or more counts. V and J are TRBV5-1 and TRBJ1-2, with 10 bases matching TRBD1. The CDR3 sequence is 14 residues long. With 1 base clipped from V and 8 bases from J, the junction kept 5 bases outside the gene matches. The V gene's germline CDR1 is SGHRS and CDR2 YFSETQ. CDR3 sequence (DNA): TGCGCCAGCAGCTTGCCCGGGACAGGGGTGGGCTACACCTTC. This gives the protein CASSLPGTGVGYTF.

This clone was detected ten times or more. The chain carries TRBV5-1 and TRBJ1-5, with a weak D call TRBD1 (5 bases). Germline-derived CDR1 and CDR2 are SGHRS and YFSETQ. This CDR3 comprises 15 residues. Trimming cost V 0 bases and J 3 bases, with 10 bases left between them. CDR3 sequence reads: CASSLDGTPNQPQHF. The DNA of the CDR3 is TGCGCCAGCAGCTTGGACGGGACCCCCAATCAGCCCCAGCATTTT.

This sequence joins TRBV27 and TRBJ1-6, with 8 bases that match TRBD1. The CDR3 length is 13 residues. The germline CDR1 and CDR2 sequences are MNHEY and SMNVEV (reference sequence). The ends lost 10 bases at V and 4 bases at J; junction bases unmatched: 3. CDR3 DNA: TGTGCCACCGGACAGGGATATAATTCACCCCTCCACTTT. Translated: CATGQGYNSPLHF.

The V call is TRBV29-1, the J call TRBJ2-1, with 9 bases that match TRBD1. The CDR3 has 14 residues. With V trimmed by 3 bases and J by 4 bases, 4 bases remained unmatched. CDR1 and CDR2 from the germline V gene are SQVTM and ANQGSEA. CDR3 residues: CSVDLGQGYNEQFF. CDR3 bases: TGCAGCGTTGATCTTGGACAGGGGTACAATGAGCAGTTCTTC.

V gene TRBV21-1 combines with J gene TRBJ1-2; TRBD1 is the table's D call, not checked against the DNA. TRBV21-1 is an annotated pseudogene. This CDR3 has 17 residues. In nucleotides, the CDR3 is TGTGCCAGCAGCAAAGCGCTCGGGCAGGGGGATTACTATGGCTACACCTTC. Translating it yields CASSKALGQGDYYGYTF.

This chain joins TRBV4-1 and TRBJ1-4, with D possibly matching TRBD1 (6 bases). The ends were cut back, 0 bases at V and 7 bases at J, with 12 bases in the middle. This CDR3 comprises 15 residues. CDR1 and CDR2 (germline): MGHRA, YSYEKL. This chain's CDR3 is CASSQEGGLGEKLFF. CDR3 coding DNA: TGCGCCAGCAGCCAAGAAGGGGGGCTTGGTGAAAAACTGTTTTTT.

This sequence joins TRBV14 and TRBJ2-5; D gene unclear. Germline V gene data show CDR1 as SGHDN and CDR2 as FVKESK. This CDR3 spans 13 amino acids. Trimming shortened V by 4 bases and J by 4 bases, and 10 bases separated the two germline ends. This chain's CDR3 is CASSRGAGETQYF. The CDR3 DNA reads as TGTGCCAGCAGCCGAGGAGCCGGAGAGACCCAGTACTTC.

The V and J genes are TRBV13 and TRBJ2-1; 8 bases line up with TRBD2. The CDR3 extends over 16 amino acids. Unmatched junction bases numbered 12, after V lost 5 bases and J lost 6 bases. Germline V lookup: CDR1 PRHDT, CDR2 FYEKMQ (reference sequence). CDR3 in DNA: TGTGCCAGCAGCCAGCGACTGACGGGGGGGCGCAATGAGCAGTTCTTC. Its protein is CASSQRLTGGRNEQFF.

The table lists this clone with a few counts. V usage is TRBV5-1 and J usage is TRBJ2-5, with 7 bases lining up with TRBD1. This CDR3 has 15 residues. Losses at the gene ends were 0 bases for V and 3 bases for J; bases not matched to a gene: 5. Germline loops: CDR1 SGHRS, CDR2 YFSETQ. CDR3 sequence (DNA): TGCGCCAGCAGCTTGGAGGGGGCTCAGAAAGAGACCCAGTACTTC. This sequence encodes CASSLEGAQKETQYF. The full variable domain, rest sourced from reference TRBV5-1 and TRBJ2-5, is KAGVTQTPRYLIKTRGQQVTLSCSPISGHRSVSWYQQTPGQGLQFLFEYFSETQRNKGNFPGRFSGRQFSNSRSEMNVSTLELGDSALYLCASSLEGAQKETQYFGPGTRLLVL.

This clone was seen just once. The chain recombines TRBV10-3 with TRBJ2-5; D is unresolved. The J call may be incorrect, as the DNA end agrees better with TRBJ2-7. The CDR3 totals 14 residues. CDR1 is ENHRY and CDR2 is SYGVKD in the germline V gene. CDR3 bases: TGTGCCATAAAGGATACAAGTGTAGGATCCGAGCAGTACTTC. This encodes CAIKDTSVGSEQYF.

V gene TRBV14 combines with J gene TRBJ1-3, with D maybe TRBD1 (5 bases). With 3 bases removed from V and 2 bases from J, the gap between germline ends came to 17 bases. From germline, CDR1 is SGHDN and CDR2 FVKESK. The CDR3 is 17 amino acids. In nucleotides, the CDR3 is TGTGCCAGCAGCCACCGAGGGGAGGTCCGGCCTGGAAACACCATATATTTT. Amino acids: CASSHRGEVRPGNTIYF.

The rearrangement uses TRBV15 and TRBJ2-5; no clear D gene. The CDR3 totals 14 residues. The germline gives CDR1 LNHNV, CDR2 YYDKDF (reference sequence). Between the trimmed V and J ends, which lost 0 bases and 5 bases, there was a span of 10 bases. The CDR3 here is CATSRDHKGETQYF. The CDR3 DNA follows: TGTGCCACCAGCAGAGATCATAAAGGGGAGACCCAGTACTTC.